The 12 T cell receptor beta chains presented below share a single source sample, sequenced in a study of T cell repertoires in cytomegalovirus infection. Each CDR3 protein gets one entry after TCRdb re-called the reads with MiXCR. The sample consists of a few hundred thousand distinct CDR3 sequences, more than 8% of them appearing once. What was sequenced was PBMCs. Receptors originate from a human donor in good health (CMV status not recorded). Some clones in this sample may be carry-over from other donors' samples.

The rearrangement uses TRBV6-5 and TRBJ1-2; D is unresolved. The V end lost 2 bases, the J end lost 8 bases, and 12 bases lay between the germline ends. The CDR3 totals 13 residues. CDR1 and CDR2 (germline): MNHEY, SVGAGI. The CDR3 nucleotides are TGTGCCAGCAGTTACGGTCCCATGGGCGGCTACACCTTC. Its protein product is CASSYGPMGGYTF.

V and J are TRBV20-1 and TRBJ2-3; unclear D gene. This CDR3 spans 13 amino acids. The germline CDR1 and CDR2 sequences are DFQATT and SNEGSKA (reference sequence). V lost 6 bases and J 0 bases, leaving 10 bases between the germline ends. Written as DNA, the CDR3 is TGCAGTGCCATCCACCCCAGCACAGATACGCAGTATTTT. Its translation is CSAIHPSTDTQYF.

This clonotype turned up a few times. This rearrangement joins TRBV28 to TRBJ2-4, with a weak D call TRBD2 (6 bases). This CDR3 spans 15 amino acids. The ends were cut back, 4 bases at V and 0 bases at J, with 10 bases in the middle. Germline V gives CDR1 MDHEN, CDR2 SYDVKM. The CDR3 loop reads CASSSPGGAKNIQYF. The DNA of the CDR3 is TGTGCCAGCAGTTCCCCCGGGGGAGCCAAAAACATTCAGTACTTC.

The chain uses TRBV6-2 or TRBV6-3 and TRBJ1-5; D is unclear. V was clipped by 2 bases and J by 2 bases, with 7 bases between them. Germline V lookup: CDR1 MNHEY, CDR2 SVGEGT. The CDR3 is 14 amino acids. CDR3 loop: CASSYPEGNQPQHF. DNA of the CDR3: TGTGCCAGCAGTTACCCCGAGGGCAATCAGCCCCAGCATTTT.

This clonotype was seen a few times. The gene calls are TRBV27 and TRBJ1-1, with 7 bases that match TRBD1. Losses at the gene ends were 6 bases for V and 3 bases for J; bases not matched to a gene: 13. The germline V gene has CDR1 MNHEY and CDR2 SMNVEV (reference sequence). The CDR3 covers 16 residues. In DNA, the CDR3 is TGTGCCAGCAGATCTTTTTTGAGGGGGCCCCACACTGAAGCTTTCTTT. It codes for CASRSFLRGPHTEAFF.

This clonotype has a handful of counts. The chain links TRBV5-5 to TRBJ2-7, with 9 bases aligning to TRBD2. Germline V gene lookup returns CDR1 SGHKS and CDR2 YYEKEE (reference sequence). V shed 4 bases and J 2 bases; nucleotides not matched to a gene: 13. The CDR3 totals 17 residues. The chain's CDR3 is CASSLWWLAGQTYEQYF. CDR3 DNA: TGTGCCAGCAGCCTCTGGTGGCTAGCGGGGCAAACCTACGAGCAGTACTTC.

This clonotype occurred many times. The gene calls are TRBV7-2 and TRBJ2-3, with no clear D. The germline V and J ends were trimmed by 8 bases and 5 bases, with 5 bases remaining between them. CDR3 length: 10 residues. Germline V gene lookup returns CDR1 SGHTA and CDR2 FQGNSA. CDR3 nucleotide sequence: TGTGCCAGCTCCCGAGATACGCAGTATTTT. The encoded protein is CASSRDTQYF.

Only a few counts were recorded for this clonotype. CDR3 residues: CSVSLLTSATESSYNEQFF. As DNA, the CDR3 is TGCAGCGTTTCCCTCCTGACTAGCGCCACAGAAAGCTCCTACAATGAGCAGTTCTTC. J is TRBJ2-1 and V is TRBV29-1, with TRBD2 matching 8 bases. V lost 5 bases and J lost 0; bases outside the gene matches: 18. CDR3 length: 19 amino acids. Germline loops: CDR1 SQVTM, CDR2 ANQGSEA.

This clonotype was counted ten times or more. V usage is TRBV7-6 and J usage is TRBJ1-6; perhaps TRBD1 as D (6 bases). V was shortened by 6 bases and J by 10 bases, with 19 bases between the two germline ends. Germline loops: CDR1 SGHVS, CDR2 FNYEAQ. CDR3 length: 15 amino acids. CDR3 bases: TGTGCCAGCAGTTACCGGGACACAGGAGACTCACCCCTCCACTTT. It yields the protein CASSYRDTGDSPLHF.

The chain carries TRBV7-6 and TRBJ2-6; D not certain. This CDR3 has 19 amino acids. Per the germline V gene, CDR1 is SGHVS and CDR2 is FNYEAQ. With 1 base removed from V and 0 bases from J, the gap between germline ends came to 16 bases. The CDR3 reads CASSLGSVGSISGANVLTF. The CDR3 region has the DNA TGTGCCAGCAGCTTAGGAAGCGTGGGTTCAATCTCTGGGGCCAACGTCCTGACTTTC.

This chain joins TRBV4-1 and TRBJ1-3; D is undetermined. The CDR3 loop spans 16 amino acids. In germline, CDR1 is MGHRA, CDR2 YSYEKL. V was trimmed by 0 bases and J by 3 bases, leaving 12 bases between them. The CDR3 DNA follows: TGCGCCAGCAGCCAAGATCTGCCGGGTGGTGGAAACACCATATATTTT. Protein product: CASSQDLPGGGNTIYF.

The gene calls are TRBV19 and TRBJ2-2, with a tentative D call TRBD1 (6 bases). Germline V lookup: CDR1 LNHDA, CDR2 SQIVND (reference sequence). This CDR3 is built from 14 residues. V lost 4 bases, J lost 6 bases, and 12 bases lay in between. The CDR3 reads CASSTRQGPGELFF. The CDR3 DNA reads as TGTGCCAGTAGTACCCGCCAGGGGCCCGGGGAGCTGTTTTTT.